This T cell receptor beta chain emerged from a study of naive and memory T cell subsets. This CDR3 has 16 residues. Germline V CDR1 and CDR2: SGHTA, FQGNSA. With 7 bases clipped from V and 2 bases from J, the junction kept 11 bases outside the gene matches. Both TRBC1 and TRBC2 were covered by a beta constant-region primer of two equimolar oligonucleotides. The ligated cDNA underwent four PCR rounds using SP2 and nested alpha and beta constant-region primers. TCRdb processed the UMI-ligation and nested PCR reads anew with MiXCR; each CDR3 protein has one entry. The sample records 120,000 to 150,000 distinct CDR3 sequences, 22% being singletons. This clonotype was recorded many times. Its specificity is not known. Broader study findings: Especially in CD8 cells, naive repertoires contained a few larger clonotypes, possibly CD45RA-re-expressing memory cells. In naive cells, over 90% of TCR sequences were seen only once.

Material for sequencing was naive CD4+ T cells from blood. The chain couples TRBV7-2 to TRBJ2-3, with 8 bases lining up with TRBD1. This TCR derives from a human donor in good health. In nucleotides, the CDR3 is TGTGCCAGCACCCCTCTGACAGGGGTTTCCACAGATACGCAGTATTTT. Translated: CASTPLTGVSTDTQYF.